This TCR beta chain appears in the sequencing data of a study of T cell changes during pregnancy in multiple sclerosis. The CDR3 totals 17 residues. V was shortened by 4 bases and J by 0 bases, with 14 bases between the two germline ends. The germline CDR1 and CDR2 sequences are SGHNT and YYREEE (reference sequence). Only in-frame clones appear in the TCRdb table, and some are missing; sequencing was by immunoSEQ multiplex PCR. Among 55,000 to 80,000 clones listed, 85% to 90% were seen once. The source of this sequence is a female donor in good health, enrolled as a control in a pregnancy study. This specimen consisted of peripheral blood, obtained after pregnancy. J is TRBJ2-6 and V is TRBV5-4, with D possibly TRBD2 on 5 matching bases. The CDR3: CASSIGLTSSGANVLTF. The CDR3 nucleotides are TGTGCCAGCAGCATCGGACTGACGAGCTCTGGGGCCAACGTCCTGACTTTC.